These T cell receptor beta chains were read from a single sample in a study of PD-1 blockade in classical Hodgkin lymphoma. This table comes from immunoSEQ multiplex PCR, and its TCRdb copy is limited to in-frame clones, with some not included. This table holds roughly 47,000 clones, 80% found once. The sample consisted of peripheral blood mononuclear cells (PBMCs), taken before the second cycle of nivolumab. These TCRs come from a human donor with classical Hodgkin lymphoma. Each CDR3 is given with its conserved first and last residue. The order of the fields is J gene, D gene, clone size, V gene, CDR3 protein, CDR3 DNA. A D gene is named only where the DNA matches it firmly. Clone size, where shown, is once, few, many, or a class for clones that have expanded.

j_gene: TRBJ2-7
d_gene: -
abundance: -
v_gene: TRBV5-1
CDR3aa: CASSLVAGSYEQYF
CDR3nt: TGCGCCAGCAGCTTGGTGGCGGGGTCCTACGAGCAGTACTTC

j_gene: TRBJ1-2
d_gene: -
abundance: -
v_gene: TRBV5-5
CDR3aa: CASSLEEGRGYTF
CDR3nt: TGTGCCAGCAGCTTAGAAGAGGGACGTGGCTACACCTTC

j_gene: TRBJ1-1
d_gene: -
abundance: -
v_gene: TRBV6-5
CDR3aa: CASSWGHGAEAFF
CDR3nt: TGTGCCAGCAGTTGGGGACACGGGGCTGAAGCTTTCTTT

j_gene: TRBJ2-7
d_gene: -
abundance: -
v_gene: TRBV7-3
CDR3aa: CASSLMGSESSYEQYF
CDR3nt: TGTGCCAGCAGCTTGATGGGCTCTGAGAGCTCCTACGAGCAGTACTTC

j_gene: TRBJ1-5
d_gene: -
abundance: -
v_gene: TRBV6-5
CDR3aa: CASSLTGSDNQPQHF
CDR3nt: TGTGCCAGCAGTCTAACAGGGTCGGACAATCAGCCCCAGCATTTT

j_gene: TRBJ1-2
d_gene: -
abundance: many
v_gene: TRBV7-2
CDR3aa: CASSTDGTSYGYTF
CDR3nt: TGTGCCAGCAGCACGGACGGGACGAGCTATGGCTACACCTTC

j_gene: TRBJ2-7
d_gene: TRBD2
abundance: -
v_gene: TRBV6-5
CDR3aa: CASSLLAGAAYEQYF
CDR3nt: TGTGCCAGCAGTCTTCTAGCGGGGGCCGCCTACGAGCAGTACTTC

j_gene: TRBJ2-1
d_gene: TRBD1
abundance: -
v_gene: TRBV2
CDR3aa: CASRDRGDEQFF
CDR3nt: TGTGCCAGCAGGGACAGGGGGGATGAGCAGTTCTTC

j_gene: TRBJ2-2
d_gene: -
abundance: -
v_gene: TRBV12-5
CDR3aa: CASGLGGDTGELFF
CDR3nt: TGTGCTAGTGGTTTGGGGGGGGACACCGGGGAGCTGTTTTTT

j_gene: TRBJ1-2
d_gene: TRBD1
abundance: -
v_gene: TRBV7-3
CDR3aa: CASSQDRGTDYGYTF
CDR3nt: TGTGCCAGCAGCCAAGACAGGGGGACAGACTATGGCTACACCTTC

j_gene: TRBJ2-7
d_gene: TRBD1
abundance: -
v_gene: TRBV6-5
CDR3aa: CASSYLDRGTYEQYF
CDR3nt: TGTGCCAGCAGTTACCTGGACAGGGGAACCTACGAGCAGTACTTC

j_gene: TRBJ1-2
d_gene: -
abundance: -
v_gene: TRBV30
CDR3aa: CAMESGNAGYTF
CDR3nt: TGTGCGATGGAGTCGGGGAACGCTGGCTACACCTTC

j_gene: TRBJ2-2
d_gene: TRBD2
abundance: -
v_gene: TRBV9
CDR3aa: CASSDGLAGAGELFF
CDR3nt: TGTGCCAGCAGCGACGGACTAGCGGGAGCCGGGGAGCTGTTTTTT

j_gene: TRBJ2-7
d_gene: -
abundance: once
v_gene: TRBV5-6
CDR3aa: CASSLKGLAGYEQYF
CDR3nt: TGTGCCAGCAGCTTGAAAGGGCTCGCGGGCTACGAGCAGTACTTC

j_gene: TRBJ2-3
d_gene: -
abundance: -
v_gene: TRBV11-3
CDR3aa: CASICGCRLSTDTQYF
CDR3nt: TGTGCCAGCATCTGTGGGTGTAGGTTAAGCACAGATACGCAGTATTTT

j_gene: TRBJ2-7
d_gene: TRBD1
abundance: -
v_gene: TRBV9
CDR3aa: CASSVVTGGEQYF
CDR3nt: TGTGCCAGCAGCGTAGTAACAGGGGGCGAACAGTACTTC

j_gene: TRBJ1-2
d_gene: -
abundance: -
v_gene: TRBV6-4
CDR3aa: CASRTGTTLNGYTF
CDR3nt: TGTGCCAGCAGAACCGGGACAACGTTAAATGGCTACACCTTC

j_gene: TRBJ1-5
d_gene: -
abundance: few
v_gene: TRBV27
CDR3aa: CASSGVPIGNQPQHF
CDR3nt: TGTGCCAGCAGCGGAGTCCCAATTGGCAATCAGCCCCAGCATTTT

j_gene: TRBJ1-4
d_gene: -
abundance: -
v_gene: TRBV7-7
CDR3aa: CASSLGESTNEKLFF
CDR3nt: TGTGCCAGCAGCTTGGGCGAGTCAACTAATGAAAAACTGTTTTTT

j_gene: TRBJ1-6
d_gene: -
abundance: -
v_gene: TRBV28
CDR3aa: CASGAGDSPLHF
CDR3nt: TGTGCCAGCGGAGCAGGGGATTCACCCCTCCACTTT

j_gene: TRBJ2-1
d_gene: -
abundance: -
v_gene: TRBV9
CDR3aa: CASRSAGTAYNEQFF
CDR3nt: TGTGCCAGCAGGTCCGCCGGGACTGCCTACAATGAGCAGTTCTTC

j_gene: TRBJ1-2
d_gene: -
abundance: -
v_gene: TRBV30
CDR3aa: CAWNGYTF
CDR3nt: TGTGCCTGGAATGGCTACACCTTC

j_gene: TRBJ2-7
d_gene: -
abundance: few
v_gene: TRBV11-1
CDR3aa: CASSLWGGTAYEQYF
CDR3nt: TGTGCCAGCAGCTTATGGGGGGGCACAGCCTACGAGCAGTACTTC

j_gene: TRBJ2-3
d_gene: TRBD1
abundance: -
v_gene: TRBV9
CDR3aa: CASNRGRATDTQYF
CDR3nt: TGTGCCAGCAACAGGGGGCGAGCCACAGATACGCAGTATTTT

j_gene: TRBJ2-7
d_gene: -
abundance: -
v_gene: TRBV28
CDR3aa: CASIQGQNSYEQYF
CDR3nt: TGTGCCAGCATCCAGGGCCAAAACTCCTACGAGCAGTACTTC

j_gene: TRBJ1-2
d_gene: -
abundance: -
v_gene: TRBV6-5
CDR3aa: CASSSGVNYGYTF
CDR3nt: TGTGCCAGCAGTTCAGGGGTTAACTATGGCTACACCTTC

j_gene: TRBJ1-1
d_gene: -
abundance: -
v_gene: TRBV2
CDR3aa: CASSDLGPSALAFF
CDR3nt: TGTGCCAGCAGTGATTTGGGGCCTTCAGCTCTGGCTTTCTTT

j_gene: TRBJ2-7
d_gene: -
abundance: -
v_gene: TRBV6-6
CDR3aa: CASRVSSYEQYF
CDR3nt: TGTGCCAGCCGGGTGAGCTCCTACGAGCAGTACTTC

j_gene: TRBJ1-2
d_gene: -
abundance: -
v_gene: TRBV9
CDR3aa: CASNPPPNYGYTF
CDR3nt: TGTGCCAGCAACCCCCCCCCTAACTATGGCTACACCTTC

j_gene: TRBJ2-2
d_gene: TRBD2
abundance: -
v_gene: TRBV9
CDR3aa: CASSAQSGLAGEPNTGELFF
CDR3nt: TGTGCCAGCAGCGCGCAATCGGGACTAGCGGGGGAACCGAACACCGGGGAGCTGTTTTTT

j_gene: TRBJ2-5
d_gene: -
abundance: -
v_gene: TRBV28
CDR3aa: CASSLGTPLQETQYF
CDR3nt: TGTGCCAGCAGTTTAGGCACCCCCCTTCAAGAGACCCAGTACTTC

j_gene: TRBJ1-2
d_gene: TRBD1
abundance: -
v_gene: TRBV6-6
CDR3aa: CASSPTGATANYGYTF
CDR3nt: TGTGCCAGCAGTCCTACAGGGGCGACGGCTAACTATGGCTACACCTTC

j_gene: TRBJ1-1
d_gene: -
abundance: -
v_gene: TRBV5-6
CDR3aa: CASSLVRSALNTEAFF
CDR3nt: TGTGCCAGCAGCTTGGTGAGGTCAGCCCTGAACACTGAAGCTTTCTTT

j_gene: TRBJ2-3
d_gene: -
abundance: -
v_gene: TRBV7-2
CDR3aa: CASSLYTGAATDTQYF
CDR3nt: TGTGCCAGCAGCTTATACACGGGGGCCGCCACAGATACGCAGTATTTT

j_gene: TRBJ1-2
d_gene: TRBD1
abundance: -
v_gene: TRBV5-5
CDR3aa: CASSRGQGAADYGYTF
CDR3nt: TGTGCCAGCAGCCGCGGACAGGGGGCGGCTGACTATGGCTACACCTTC

j_gene: TRBJ2-1
d_gene: -
abundance: -
v_gene: TRBV7-7
CDR3aa: CASSLSAYNEQFF
CDR3nt: TGTGCTAGCAGCTTATCGGCCTACAATGAGCAGTTCTTC